One and the same sample provided the 21 T cell receptor beta chains below, sequenced in a study of shared clonotypes between healthy human individuals. The naive CD8 subset, CD45RO-negative cells positively selected for CCR7, excluded terminally differentiated effector memory CD45RA+ cells. Sequencing used immunoSEQ multiplex PCR; TCRdb keeps in-frame clones, though not all of them. The sample yields just over 2,000,000 clones, about 95% seen once. Material for sequencing was naive CD8+ T cells sorted from blood. The source is a man aged 18-30 years in good health.

The chain uses TRBV5-1 and TRBJ1-4; the match to TRBD1 covers 7 bases. In germline, CDR1 is SGHRS, CDR2 YFSETQ. The ends lost 5 bases at V and 3 bases at J; junction bases unmatched: 7. This CDR3 contains 15 residues. The chain's CDR3 is CASRPPGQSNEKLFF. The CDR3 DNA reads TGCGCCAGCAGGCCTCCGGGACAGTCTAATGAAAAACTGTTTTTT.

The chain links TRBV11-2 to TRBJ2-3, with TRBD2 identical over 16 bases. V shed 2 bases and J 0 bases; nucleotides not matched to a gene: 5. CDR1 and CDR2 from the germline V gene are SGHAT and FQNNGV. This CDR3 is built from 19 residues. CDR3 amino acids: CASSLQGLAGGPSTDTQYF. In DNA, the CDR3 is TGTGCCAGCAGCTTACAGGGACTAGCGGGAGGGCCCAGCACAGATACGCAGTATTTT.

The genes are TRBV4-1 and TRBJ2-7, with TRBD1 matching over 9 bases. Per germline, CDR1 MGHRA and CDR2 YSYEKL. Unmatched junction bases numbered 10, after V lost 4 bases and J lost 6 bases. The CDR3 spans 15 residues. The CDR3 is CASSLAGTGIGEQYF. In DNA form, the CDR3 reads TGCGCCAGCAGCCTAGCCGGGACAGGGATAGGCGAGCAGTACTTC.

This clone has only one observation. The V call is TRBV2, the J call TRBJ2-2, with D unresolved. V was clipped by 3 bases and J by 7 bases, with 6 bases between them. The CDR3 spans 12 residues. Germline V gene sequence: CDR1 SNHLY, CDR2 FYNNEI. Here the CDR3 reads CASSEPGGELFF. As DNA, the CDR3 is TGTGCCAGCAGTGAGCCCGGCGGGGAGCTGTTTTTT.

This chain uses TRBV30 with TRBJ2-1; 16 bases match TRBD2. CDR1 and CDR2 from the germline V gene are GTSNPN and SVGIG (reference sequence). The CDR3 contains 17 residues. V shed 0 bases, J shed 4 bases, and the junction held 3 bases outside the gene matches. CDR3 sequence (DNA): TGTGCCTGGAGTGTTATGGGACTAGCGGGAGGGTACAATGAGCAGTTCTTC. Protein: CAWSVMGLAGGYNEQFF.

The V call is TRBV27, the J call TRBJ2-7; D might be TRBD1 (5 bases). CDR1 and CDR2 from the germline V gene are MNHEY and SMNVEV (reference sequence). V dropped 5 bases and J dropped 6 bases, with 14 bases sitting between them. The CDR3 consists of 13 residues. The CDR3 DNA follows: TGTGCCAGCAGTGCAGGGAATCAGGCCGAGCAGTACTTC. Encoded protein: CASSAGNQAEQYF.

V and J are TRBV6-1 and TRBJ2-3; D may be TRBD2 (6 bases). The V gene lost 8 bases and the J gene lost 2 bases, with 14 bases spanning the gap. Germline loops: CDR1 MNHNS, CDR2 SASEGT. The CDR3 sequence is 14 residues long. The CDR3 DNA is TGTGCCAGCCGGGGGTACCCTCACACAGATACGCAGTATTTT. Amino acids: CASRGYPHTDTQYF.

This chain links TRBV4-1 with TRBJ1-6, with 9 bases matching TRBD1. The CDR3 is made up of 15 amino acids. Germline assignment: CDR1 MGHRA and CDR2 YSYEKL. Trimming took 1 base from V and 10 from J; bases not matched to a gene: 5. CDR3 nucleotides: TGCGCCAGCAGCCAAGTGGACAGGGGTTGGTCACCCCTCCACTTT. Amino acid sequence: CASSQVDRGWSPLHF.

The chain employs TRBV12-5 and TRBJ2-3; no reliable D call. The CDR3 is 15 amino acids. The V end was cut by 6 bases, the J end by 0 bases, with 13 bases between. Germline V CDR1 and CDR2: LGHNT, FRNRAP. Written as DNA, the CDR3 is TGTGCTAGTGGATCCTTTGGGCAAAGCACAGATACGCAGTATTTT. Residues: CASGSFGQSTDTQYF.

V and J are TRBV10-3 and TRBJ1-1, with 8 bases lining up with TRBD1. Germline assignment: CDR1 ENHRY and CDR2 SYGVKD. Trimming cost V 3 bases and J 8 bases; bases outside gene matches: 11. The CDR3 is made up of 15 amino acids. In DNA form, the CDR3 reads TGTGCCATCAGTGACGTCCCCGGGACAGGTGAAGAAGCTTTCTTT. Its translation: CAISDVPGTGEEAFF.

The rearrangement uses TRBV6-5 and TRBJ2-5; TRBD2 matches 9 bases. With V trimmed by 2 bases and J by 5 bases, 3 bases remained unmatched. Germline values: CDR1 MNHEY, CDR2 SVGAGI. The CDR3 contains 14 residues. The CDR3 region has the DNA TGTGCCAGCAGTTACGTAGCGGGAGTGGAGACCCAGTACTTC. Its protein is CASSYVAGVETQYF.

On this clone: Other DNA sequences from this sample encode an identical CDR3 as well. The chain combines TRBV9 with TRBJ1-5; no firm D call. The CDR3 runs to 14 residues. The V gene's germline CDR1 is SGDLS and CDR2 YYNGEE. The V gene lost 4 bases and the J gene lost 1 base, with 9 bases spanning the gap. The CDR3 DNA sequence: TGTGCCAGCAGCCCCTCGGGGAGCAATCAGCCCCAGCATTTT. Translation gives CASSPSGSNQPQHF.

To note about this clone: This sample includes further DNA sequences coding for the same CDR3. The chain uses TRBV7-9 and TRBJ2-3, with 7 bases that match TRBD2. Germline CDR1 SEHNR, CDR2 FQNEAQ (reference sequence). The ends lost 0 bases at V and 1 base at J; junction bases unmatched: 1. This CDR3 has 15 residues. The CDR3: CASSLASGGTDTQYF. CDR3 sequence (DNA): TGTGCCAGCAGCTTAGCCAGCGGGGGCACAGATACGCAGTATTTT.

The chain has TRBV6-5 and TRBJ1-6; D gene ambiguous. V was pared by 6 bases and J by 6 bases, with 6 bases between. The length of the CDR3 is 12 residues. The germline V gene encodes CDR1 MNHEY and CDR2 SVGAGI. In DNA, the CDR3 is TGTGCCAGCAGCCCCTTTAATTCACCCCTCCACTTT. Amino acids: CASSPFNSPLHF.

The count of this clone is one. This sequence joins TRBV9 and TRBJ2-2; the D gene could be TRBD1 or TRBD2 (5 bases each). The CDR3 runs 14 residues. Germline lookup yields CDR1 SGDLS and CDR2 YYNGEE. The ends were cut back, 5 bases at V and 3 bases at J, with 11 bases in the middle. DNA for the CDR3: TGTGCCAGCAGAGATTTGGGGGACACCGGGGAGCTGTTTTTT. Translation gives CASRDLGDTGELFF.

The chain joins TRBV27 to TRBJ2-7; a weak D match, TRBD1 (6 bases). V was cut by 3 bases and J by 6 bases, with 12 bases left in between. Germline V gene lookup returns CDR1 MNHEY and CDR2 SMNVEV (reference sequence). The CDR3 spans 13 residues. CDR3 sequence reads: CASSFWTESEQYF. The CDR3 DNA reads TGTGCCAGCAGTTTTTGGACAGAAAGCGAGCAGTACTTC.

This rearrangement joins TRBV11-2 to TRBJ1-6; D is uncertain. The CDR3 loop spans 14 amino acids. In germline, CDR1 is SGHAT, CDR2 FQNNGV. V lost 5 bases, J lost 9 bases, and 14 bases lay in between. The CDR3 is CASSVGVMGSPLHF. CDR3 nucleotide sequence: TGTGCCAGCAGCGTGGGAGTGATGGGTTCACCCCTCCACTTT.

CDR3 bases: TGTGCCAGCAGTTATATGGGACAGGGGGTCTACGAGCAGTACTTC. Amino acids: CASSYMGQGVYEQYF. This chain joins TRBV6-6 and TRBJ2-7, with 11 bases lining up with TRBD1. Germline V gene data show CDR1 as MNHNY and CDR2 as SVGAGI (reference sequence). The CDR3 is made up of 15 amino acids. J lost 3 bases, V lost 3 bases, and 4 bases had no gene match.

The chain is built from TRBV14 and TRBJ1-4; unclear D gene. Trimming pared 4 bases from V and 6 bases from J, leaving 12 bases between. The CDR3 totals 14 residues. Germline values: CDR1 SGHDN, CDR2 FVKESK. The CDR3 sequence: CASSRDSRDEKLFF. The CDR3 nucleotides are TGTGCCAGCAGCCGAGACTCACGGGATGAAAAACTGTTTTTT.

This chain uses TRBV9 with TRBJ2-7; the D gene is possibly TRBD2 (5 bases). The germline V and J ends were trimmed by 4 bases and 5 bases, with 16 bases remaining between them. CDR1 and CDR2 (germline): SGDLS, YYNGEE. This CDR3 region has 14 residues. CDR3 DNA sequence: TGTGCCAGCAGCTCCTGGACGGGGTCGGACGAGCAGTACTTC. Its protein product is CASSSWTGSDEQYF. Complete variable domain (other parts from reference TRBV9 and TRBJ2-7): DSGVTQTPKHLITATGQRVTLRCSPRSGDLSVYWYQQSLDQGLQFLIQYYNGEERAKGNILERFSAQQFPDLHSELNLSSLELGDSALYFCASSSWTGSDEQYFGPGTRLTVT.

V is TRBV7-9 and J is TRBJ2-2; 10 nucleotides match TRBD2. CDR3 size: 16 residues. V lost 0 bases, J lost 6 bases, and 4 bases stayed unmatched. Per germline, CDR1 SEHNR and CDR2 FQNEAQ (reference sequence). The CDR3 DNA follows: TGTGCCAGCAGCTTAGCGGGGCTAGCGGGAGCCGGGGAGCTGTTTTTT. Residues: CASSLAGLAGAGELFF.